This TCR beta chain comes out of a study of cytomegalovirus exposure and HLA in healthy donors. For the study at large: Both the 120 validation repertoires and the roughly 700 first-cohort repertoires used the same platform, as reported by a later analysis. Regarding the study as a whole: For cytomegalovirus status, the classifier reportedly gave diagnoses with high specificity and sensitivity. While the bulk of TCR sequences proved rare, some public TCRs turned up in many donors. The tendency of first-cohort TCR clusters to co-occur in the roughly 130 validation repertoires emerged from a later analysis.

TCRdb's copy holds only in-frame clones and misses some; the assay was immunoSEQ multiplex PCR. The table records 200,000 to 300,000 clones, about 90% of them present only once. For this clone: Antigen unknown.

Trimming pared 5 bases from V and 1 base from J, leaving 9 bases between. The V gene's germline CDR1 is MNHEY and CDR2 SMNVEV (reference sequence). The CDR3 is made up of 14 amino acids. The V gene is TRBV27, the J gene TRBJ1-5; the D gene is possibly TRBD1 (5 bases). Material: PBMCs. The clonotype originates from a woman aged 25 to 39 in good health and CMV-seronegative. The DNA of the CDR3 is TGTGCCAGCAGTCCCGCAGGGAGCAATCAGCCCCAGCATTTT. This encodes CASSPAGSNQPQHF.